This TCR beta chain was recovered during a study of cytomegalovirus exposure and HLA in healthy donors. This clone was counted once. No antigen is known for it. CDR1 is SNHLY, CDR2 FYNNEI, per germline. This CDR3 is built from 15 residues. Trimming took 6 bases from V and 3 from J; bases not matched to a gene: 7. Overall study results and limits: Earlier analysis yielded a pattern in which most TCR beta V segments were productive about 90% or about 30% of the time. Most TCR sequences were rare, but some public TCRs occurred in many donors. Common viral pathogens (according to a later analysis) appeared linked to several of the most significant clusters. TCR beta chains associated with HLA were, in a later analysis, more clonally expanded than equally common others.

Primers included in the PCR were 60 Vbeta and 13 Jbeta primers. Produced via immunoSEQ multiplex PCR; TCRdb's table is partial and in-frame only. The sample contains about 150,000 clones, roughly 70% of which appear only once. What was sequenced was PBMCs. The TCR originated in a man aged 35 to 55 in good health and CMV-seronegative. The genes are TRBV2 and TRBJ2-3, with 9 bases fitting TRBD1. The CDR3 DNA follows: TGTGCCAGCAGGGAGTGGACAGGGGCGACAGATACGCAGTATTTT. Its protein product is CASREWTGATDTQYF.